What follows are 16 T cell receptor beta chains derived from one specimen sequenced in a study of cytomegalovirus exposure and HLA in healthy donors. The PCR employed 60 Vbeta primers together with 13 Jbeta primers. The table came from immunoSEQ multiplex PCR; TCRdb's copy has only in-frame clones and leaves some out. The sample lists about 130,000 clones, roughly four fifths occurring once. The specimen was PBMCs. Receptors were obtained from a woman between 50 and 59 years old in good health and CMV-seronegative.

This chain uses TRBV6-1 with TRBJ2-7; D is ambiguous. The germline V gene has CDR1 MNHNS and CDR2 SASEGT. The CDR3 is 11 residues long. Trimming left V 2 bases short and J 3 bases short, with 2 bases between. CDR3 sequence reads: CASSERYEQYF. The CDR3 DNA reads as TGTGCCAGCAGTGAACGCTACGAGCAGTACTTC.

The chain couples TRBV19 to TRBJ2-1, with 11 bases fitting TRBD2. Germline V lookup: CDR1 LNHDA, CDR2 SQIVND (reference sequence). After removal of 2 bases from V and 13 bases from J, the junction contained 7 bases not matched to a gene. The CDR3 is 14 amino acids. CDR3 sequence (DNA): TGTGCCAGTAGTATAACTAGCGGGAGACCCTCTCAGTTCTTC. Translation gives CASSITSGRPSQFF.

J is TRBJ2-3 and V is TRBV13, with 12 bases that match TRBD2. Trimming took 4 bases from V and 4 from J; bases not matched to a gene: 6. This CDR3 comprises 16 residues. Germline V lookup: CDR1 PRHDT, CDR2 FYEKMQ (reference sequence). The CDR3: CASSYLAGGRADTQYF. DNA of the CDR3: TGTGCCAGCAGCTACCTAGCGGGAGGGAGAGCAGATACGCAGTATTTT.

The CDR3 reads CASRSGLMGGYTF. In DNA, the CDR3 is TGTGCCAGCAGATCAGGCCTCATGGGTGGCTACACCTTC. This chain uses TRBV28 with TRBJ1-2; D is unclear. The V gene's germline CDR1 is MDHEN and CDR2 SYDVKM. The ends were cut back, 6 bases at V and 7 bases at J, with 15 bases in the middle. The CDR3 length is 13 residues.

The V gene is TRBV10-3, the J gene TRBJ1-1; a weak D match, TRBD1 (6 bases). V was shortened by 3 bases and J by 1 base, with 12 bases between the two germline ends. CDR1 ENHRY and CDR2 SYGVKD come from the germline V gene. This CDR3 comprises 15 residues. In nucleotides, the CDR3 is TGTGCCATCAGTGAATTTACAGGGACGAACACTGAAGCTTTCTTT. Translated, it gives CAISEFTGTNTEAFF.

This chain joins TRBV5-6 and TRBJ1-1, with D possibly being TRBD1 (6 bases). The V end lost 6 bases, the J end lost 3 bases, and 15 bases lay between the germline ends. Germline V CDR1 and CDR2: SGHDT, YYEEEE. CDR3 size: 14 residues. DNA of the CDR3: TGTGCCAGCACCCAACAGGGTAGGCACACTGAAGCTTTCTTT. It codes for CASTQQGRHTEAFF.

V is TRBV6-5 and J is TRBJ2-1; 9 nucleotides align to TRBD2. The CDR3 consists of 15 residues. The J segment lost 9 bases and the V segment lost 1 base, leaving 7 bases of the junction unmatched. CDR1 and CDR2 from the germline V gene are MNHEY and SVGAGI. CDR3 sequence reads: CASSYWREGRGEQFF. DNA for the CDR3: TGTGCCAGCAGTTACTGGCGGGAGGGGAGGGGTGAGCAGTTCTTC.

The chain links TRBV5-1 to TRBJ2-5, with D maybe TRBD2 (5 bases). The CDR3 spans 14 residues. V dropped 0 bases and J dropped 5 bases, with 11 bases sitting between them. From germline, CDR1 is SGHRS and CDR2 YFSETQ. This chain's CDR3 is CASSLVASQETQYF. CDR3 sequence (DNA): TGCGCCAGCAGCTTGGTGGCTAGCCAGGAGACCCAGTACTTC.

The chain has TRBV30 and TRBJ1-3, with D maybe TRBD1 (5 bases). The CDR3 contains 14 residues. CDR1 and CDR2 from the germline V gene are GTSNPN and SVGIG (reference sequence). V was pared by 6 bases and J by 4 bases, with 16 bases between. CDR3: CACTGLLGGNTIYF. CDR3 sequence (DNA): TGTGCCTGCACGGGACTCCTCGGAGGAAACACCATATATTTT.

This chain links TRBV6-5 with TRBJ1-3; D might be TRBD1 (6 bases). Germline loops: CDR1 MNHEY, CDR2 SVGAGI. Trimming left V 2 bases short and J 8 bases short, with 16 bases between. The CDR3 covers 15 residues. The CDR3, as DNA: TGTGCCAGCAGTTACAGGGGACAATGGCTAGACACCATATATTTT. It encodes CASSYRGQWLDTIYF.

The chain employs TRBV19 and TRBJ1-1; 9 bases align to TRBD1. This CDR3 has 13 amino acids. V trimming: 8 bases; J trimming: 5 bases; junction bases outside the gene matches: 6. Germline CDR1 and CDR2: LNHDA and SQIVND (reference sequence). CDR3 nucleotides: TGTGCCAGTGGACAGGGGAGGAGGACTGAAGCTTTCTTT. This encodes CASGQGRRTEAFF.

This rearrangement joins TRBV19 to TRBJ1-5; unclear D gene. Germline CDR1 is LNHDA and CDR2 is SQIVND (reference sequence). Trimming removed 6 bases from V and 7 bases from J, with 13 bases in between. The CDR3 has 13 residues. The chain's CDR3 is CASRDWGGQPQHF. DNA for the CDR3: TGTGCCAGTAGGGACTGGGGTGGACAGCCCCAGCATTTT.

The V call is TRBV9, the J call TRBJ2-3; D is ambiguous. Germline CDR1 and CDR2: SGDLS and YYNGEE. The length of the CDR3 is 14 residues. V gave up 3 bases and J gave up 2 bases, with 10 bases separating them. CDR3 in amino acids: CASSARLYTDTQYF. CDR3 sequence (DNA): TGTGCCAGCAGCGCCCGACTTTACACAGATACGCAGTATTTT. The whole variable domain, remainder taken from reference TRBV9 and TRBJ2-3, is DSGVTQTPKHLITATGQRVTLRCSPRSGDLSVYWYQQSLDQGLQFLIQYYNGEERAKGNILERFSAQQFPDLHSELNLSSLELGDSALYFCASSARLYTDTQYFGPGTRLTVL.

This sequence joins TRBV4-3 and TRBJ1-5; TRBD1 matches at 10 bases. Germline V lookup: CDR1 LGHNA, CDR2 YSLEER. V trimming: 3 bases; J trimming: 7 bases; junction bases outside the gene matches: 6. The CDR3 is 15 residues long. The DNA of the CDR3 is TGCGCCAGCAGCCAGACAGGGGGCGTACGACAGCCCCAGCATTTT. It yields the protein CASSQTGGVRQPQHF.

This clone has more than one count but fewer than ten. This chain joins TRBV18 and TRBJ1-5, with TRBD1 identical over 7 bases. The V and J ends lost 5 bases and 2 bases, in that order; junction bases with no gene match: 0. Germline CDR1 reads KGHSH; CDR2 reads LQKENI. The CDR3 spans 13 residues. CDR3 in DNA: TGTGCCAGCTCAGGACAGGGCAATCAGCCCCAGCATTTT. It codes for CASSGQGNQPQHF.

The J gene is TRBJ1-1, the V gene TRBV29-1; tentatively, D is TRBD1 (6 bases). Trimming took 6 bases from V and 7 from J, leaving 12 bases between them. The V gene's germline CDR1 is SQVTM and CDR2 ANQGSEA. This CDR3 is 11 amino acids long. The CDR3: CSVERGGEAFF. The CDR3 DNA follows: TGCAGCGTCGAAAGGGGGGGTGAAGCTTTCTTT.